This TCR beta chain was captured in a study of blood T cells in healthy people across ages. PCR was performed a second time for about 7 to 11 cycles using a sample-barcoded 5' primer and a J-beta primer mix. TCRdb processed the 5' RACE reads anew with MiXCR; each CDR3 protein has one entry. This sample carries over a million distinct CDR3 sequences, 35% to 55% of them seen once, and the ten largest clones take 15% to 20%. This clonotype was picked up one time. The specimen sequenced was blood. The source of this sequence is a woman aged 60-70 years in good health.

This CDR3 reads CASSAYGDRIYEQYF. CDR3 sequence (DNA): TGTGCCAGCAGCGCGTATGGAGACAGAATCTACGAGCAGTACTTC. The chain uses TRBV9 and TRBJ2-7; a weak D match, TRBD1 (5 bases). V was clipped by 3 bases and J by 3 bases, with 16 bases between them. The CDR3 runs 15 residues. In germline, CDR1 is SGDLS, CDR2 YYNGEE.